Presented here are 13 T cell receptor beta chains from one specimen sequenced in a study of shared clonotypes between healthy human individuals. Using immunoSEQ multiplex PCR, the repertoire was profiled, and TCRdb retains in-frame clones only, with some absent. The sample records about 2.3 million clones, just over 90% being singletons. Sequenced input: naive CD4+ T cells from PBMCs. Subset indicated: CD45RA+ positively selected. The receptors here all came from a man aged 18 to 35 in good health. Some clones in this sample may be carry-over from other donors' samples.

V is TRBV5-1 and J is TRBJ2-1; weak D call: TRBD2 (5 bases). V was cut by 0 bases and J by 12 bases, with 10 bases left in between. This CDR3 comprises 12 residues. Germline CDR1 is SGHRS and CDR2 is YFSETQ. The CDR3 DNA sequence: TGCGCCAGCAGCTTGGAAGGAACTAGGCAGTTCTTC. Translated: CASSLEGTRQFF.

The chain combines TRBV7-9 with TRBJ2-5, with 8 bases identical to TRBD2. The germline V gene has CDR1 SEHNR and CDR2 FQNEAQ (reference sequence). Unmatched junction bases numbered 5, after V lost 1 base and J lost 1 base. There are 16 residues in the CDR3. The CDR3 sequence: CASSLGFGGVQETQYF. The CDR3 nucleotides read TGTGCCAGCAGCTTAGGGTTCGGGGGGGTCCAAGAGACCCAGTACTTC.

The chain combines TRBV29-1 with TRBJ2-2, with 11 bases that match TRBD2. The germline V gene has CDR1 SQVTM and CDR2 ANQGSEA. The CDR3 length is 15 residues. The V segment lost 4 bases and the J segment 6 bases; nucleotides outside the gene matches: 7. In DNA form, the CDR3 reads TGCAGCGTTGGGACTAGCGGGTTGATTGCCGGGGAGCTGTTTTTT. Translation: CSVGTSGLIAGELFF.

This chain links TRBV5-1 with TRBJ2-1; 8 bases are shared with TRBD2. V gave up 2 bases and J gave up 2 bases; unmatched junction bases: 6. The CDR3 is 16 amino acids. Germline CDR1 is SGHRS and CDR2 is YFSETQ. The CDR3 reads CASSFQPGLAYNEQFF. The DNA for the CDR3 is TGCGCCAGCAGCTTTCAGCCGGGACTAGCCTACAATGAGCAGTTCTTC.

The CDR3 bases are TGTGCCACCAGCAGAGCGGCCAGGGGGGCTGAAAAACTGTTTTTT. Amino acids: CATSRAARGAEKLFF. The V gene is TRBV15, the J gene TRBJ1-4; 7 nucleotides match TRBD1. Trimming took 1 base from V and 7 from J; bases not matched to a gene: 6. Germline CDR1 LNHNV, CDR2 YYDKDF (reference sequence). CDR3 length equals 15 residues.

As to this clone: Additional DNA sequences in this sample encode the identical CDR3. The chain is built from TRBV2 and TRBJ1-2; maybe TRBD1 (6 bases). Looked up from germline, CDR1 is SNHLY and CDR2 is FYNNEI. The CDR3 sequence is 13 residues long. V dropped 2 bases and J dropped 3 bases, with 7 bases sitting between them. Here the CDR3 reads CASSESGDYGYTF. The CDR3 nucleotides are TGTGCCAGCAGTGAATCAGGGGACTATGGCTACACCTTC.

This clone appeared once. The chain recombines TRBV18 with TRBJ1-2; 7 bases line up with TRBD1. J was trimmed by 7 bases and V by 7 bases; bases with no gene match: 9. The CDR3 totals 13 residues. Germline CDR1 is KGHSH and CDR2 is LQKENI. The CDR3 sequence is CASFQGGTGGYTF. The CDR3, as DNA: TGTGCCAGCTTCCAGGGGGGGACTGGTGGCTACACCTTC.

The chain carries TRBV7-2 and TRBJ1-1; TRBD1 might be the D (5 bases). The V gene lost 3 bases and the J gene lost 6 bases, with 11 bases spanning the gap. The germline V gene encodes CDR1 SGHTA and CDR2 FQGNSA. This CDR3 has 13 residues. This CDR3 reads CASSFRGVAEAFF. DNA for the CDR3: TGTGCCAGCAGCTTTAGAGGGGTAGCTGAAGCTTTCTTT.

This chain links TRBV27 with TRBJ2-5; D is undetermined. CDR1 is MNHEY, CDR2 SMNVEV, per germline (reference sequence). The CDR3 consists of 12 residues. With 7 bases removed from V and 1 base from J, the gap between germline ends came to 7 bases. The CDR3 nucleotides read TGTGCCAGCACCGCGAGCCAAGAGACCCAGTACTTC. Residues: CASTASQETQYF.

Of note for this clone: At one of its ends the junction is not consistent with the germline gene, which may arise from a read error. This rearrangement joins TRBV15 to TRBJ1-4; D not certain. In germline, CDR1 is LNHNV, CDR2 YYDKDF (reference sequence). The CDR3 has 14 residues. This chain's CDR3 is CATSRDLLGGSSEF. In nucleotides, the CDR3 is TGTGCCACCAGCAGAGATCTTTTGGGAGGCAGCTCGGAGTTT.

The rearrangement uses TRBV28 and TRBJ2-1, with 11 bases fitting TRBD2. This CDR3 is 16 amino acids long. V lost 6 bases to trimming and J lost 2 bases; unmatched junction nucleotides: 6. Looked up from germline, CDR1 is MDHEN and CDR2 is SYDVKM. CDR3 sequence reads: CASSPSSGGTYNEQFF. The CDR3 region has the DNA TGTGCCAGCAGCCCCTCTAGCGGGGGGACCTACAATGAGCAGTTCTTC. Together with reference TRBV28 and TRBJ2-1, the CDR3 gives the full variable domain: DVKVTQSSRYLVKRTGEKVFLECVQDMDHENMFWYRQDPGLGLRLIYFSYDVKMKEKGDIPEGYSVSREKKERFSLILESASTNQTSMYLCASSPSSGGTYNEQFFGPGTRLTVL.

Regarding this clone: The same CDR3 also results from other DNA sequences found in this sample. This chain's CDR3 is CASSLQGDQPQHF. CDR3 coding DNA: TGTGCCAGCAGCCTACAGGGAGATCAGCCCCAGCATTTT. The chain carries TRBV7-2 and TRBJ1-5; TRBD1 is a possible D gene (6 bases). The CDR3 extends over 13 amino acids. Trimming left V 5 bases short and J 5 bases short, with 10 bases between. Germline CDR1 and CDR2: SGHTA and FQGNSA.

J is TRBJ1-5 and V is TRBV6-1; no reliable D call. V lost 5 bases to trimming and J lost 6 bases, with 17 bases between them. There are 15 residues in the CDR3. CDR1 MNHNS and CDR2 SASEGT come from the germline V gene. CDR3 protein: CASSQSWGSGQPQHF. CDR3 coding DNA: TGTGCCAGCAGTCAGTCGTGGGGTAGTGGTCAGCCCCAGCATTTT.